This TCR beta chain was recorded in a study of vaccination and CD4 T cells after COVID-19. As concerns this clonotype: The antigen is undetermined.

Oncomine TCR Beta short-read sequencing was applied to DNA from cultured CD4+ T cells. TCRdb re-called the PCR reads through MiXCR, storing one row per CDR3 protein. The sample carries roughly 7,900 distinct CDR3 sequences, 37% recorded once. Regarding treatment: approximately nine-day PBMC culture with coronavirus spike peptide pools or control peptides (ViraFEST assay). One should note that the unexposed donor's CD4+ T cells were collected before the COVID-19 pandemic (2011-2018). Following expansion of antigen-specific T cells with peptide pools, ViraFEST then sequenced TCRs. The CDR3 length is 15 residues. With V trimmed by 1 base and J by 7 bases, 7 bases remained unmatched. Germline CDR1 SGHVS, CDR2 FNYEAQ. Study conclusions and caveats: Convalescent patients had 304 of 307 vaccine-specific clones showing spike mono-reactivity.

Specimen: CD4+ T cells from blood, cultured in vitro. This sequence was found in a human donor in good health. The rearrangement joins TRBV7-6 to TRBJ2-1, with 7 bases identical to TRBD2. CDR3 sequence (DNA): TGTGCCAGCAGCTTAGTACAGCGGGGAGTAAATGAGCAGTTCTTC. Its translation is CASSLVQRGVNEQFF.